One TCR beta chain is described in this entry. PCR amplification relied on 60 Vbeta primers (plus 13 Jbeta primers). Generated by immunoSEQ multiplex PCR, the TCRdb table keeps only in-frame clones and is missing some. The sample has under 250,000 clones, around 81% seen once. The data were obtained in a study of cytomegalovirus exposure and HLA in healthy donors. The CDR3 spans 18 residues. With V trimmed by 2 bases and J by 6 bases, 16 bases remained unmatched. The sample consisted of PBMCs. The V gene is TRBV23-1, the J gene TRBJ2-1; 7 nucleotides match TRBD1. TRBV23-1 is recorded as an ORF, its role being uncertain. The clonotype originates from a woman aged 55-70 years in good health and CMV-seropositive. The CDR3, as DNA: TGCGCCAGCAGTCAACCACGATCCAACAGGGGTTACTGCAATGAGCAGTTCTTC. This codes for CASSQPRSNRGYCNEQFF.